A single sample gave rise to the 19 T cell receptor beta chains below, sequenced in a study of cytomegalovirus exposure and HLA in healthy donors. The PCR was carried out with 60 Vbeta primers and 13 Jbeta primers. Sequenced by immunoSEQ multiplex PCR; TCRdb stores in-frame clones only, minus some. The sample holds about 120,000 clones, roughly 80% seen once. What was sequenced was PBMCs. The receptors here all came from a man aged 55 to 70 in good health and CMV-seropositive.

This clone was observed a single time. The rearrangement uses TRBV30 and TRBJ1-4; possibly TRBD1 for D (5 bases). The CDR3 is 16 amino acids. The V end lost 2 bases, the J end lost 3 bases, and 16 bases lay between the germline ends. Germline loops: CDR1 GTSNPN, CDR2 SVGIG (reference sequence). CDR3 nucleotide sequence: TGTGCCTGGAGTCAGCAGTCAAGGGGTGCTAATGAAAAACTGTTTTTT. Its translation is CAWSQQSRGANEKLFF.

The sample holds a few counts of this clone. The V call is TRBV6-5, the J call TRBJ1-6; a weak D match, TRBD1 (6 bases). Germline V gene lookup returns CDR1 MNHEY and CDR2 SVGAGI. The CDR3 is made up of 16 amino acids. The V end was cut by 4 bases, the J end by 7 bases, with 17 bases between. CDR3 sequence reads: CASSSTWARGNSPLHF. The CDR3 DNA is TGTGCCAGCAGTTCGACATGGGCCAGGGGAAATTCACCCCTCCACTTT.

The chain links TRBV29-1 to TRBJ2-1; the match to TRBD2 covers 8 bases. In germline, CDR1 is SQVTM, CDR2 ANQGSEA. CDR3 length: 14 amino acids. J lost 0 bases, V lost 6 bases, and 4 bases had no gene match. DNA for the CDR3: TGCAGCGTCGCACTAGCGGACTCCTACAATGAGCAGTTCTTC. Protein product: CSVALADSYNEQFF.

The rearrangement uses TRBV13 and TRBJ1-2, with TRBD1 identical over 7 bases. Germline CDR1 is PRHDT and CDR2 is FYEKMQ (reference sequence). The CDR3 length is 15 residues. V was clipped by 0 bases and J by 4 bases; unmatched bases: 5. The chain's CDR3 is CASSLGEGASYGYTF. The CDR3 nucleotides are TGTGCCAGCAGCTTAGGGGAGGGGGCGAGCTATGGCTACACCTTC.

This clone was picked up a small number of times. The genes are TRBV7-2 and TRBJ1-2, with 9 bases lining up with TRBD1. This CDR3 has 16 amino acids. Trimming took 5 bases from V and 4 from J; bases not matched to a gene: 11. CDR1 and CDR2 (germline): SGHTA, FQGNSA. The CDR3 loop is CASSLRRDRVGYGYTF. Here the CDR3 DNA reads TGTGCCAGCAGCCTCCGAAGGGACAGGGTAGGCTATGGCTACACCTTC. Based on the CDR3 plus reference TRBV7-2 and TRBJ1-2, the full variable domain is GAGVSQSPSNKVTEKGKDVELRCDPISGHTALYWYRQSLGQGLEFLIYFQGNSAPDKSGLPSDRFSAERTGGSVSTLTIQRTQQEDSAVYLCASSLRRDRVGYGYTFGSGTRLTVV.

This chain connects TRBV18 to TRBJ2-5; possibly TRBD1 for D (6 bases). Trimming cost V 5 bases and J 5 bases, with 12 bases left between them. CDR1 is KGHSH and CDR2 is LQKENI in the germline V gene. CDR3 length: 13 amino acids. The CDR3 DNA reads TGTGCCAGCTCAGCCAACAGGGACGAGACCCAGTACTTC. Translating gives CASSANRDETQYF.

The chain employs TRBV10-1 and TRBJ1-1; 7 bases line up with TRBD1. V shed 5 bases and J 4 bases; nucleotides not matched to a gene: 10. Germline assignment: CDR1 WNHNN and CDR2 SYGVQD (reference sequence). The CDR3 loop spans 15 amino acids. The CDR3 coding sequence is TGCGCCAGCAGTCCCGGTTCTAACAGGGGCACTGAAGCTTTCTTT. Translated: CASSPGSNRGTEAFF.

This chain joins TRBV5-5 and TRBJ1-3; D is perhaps TRBD1 (5 bases). V dropped 4 bases and J dropped 1 base, with 9 bases sitting between them. Germline lookup yields CDR1 SGHKS and CDR2 YYEKEE (reference sequence). This CDR3 spans 14 amino acids. The CDR3 loop reads CASSEQVSGNTIYF. The CDR3 DNA is TGTGCCAGCAGCGAACAGGTTTCTGGAAACACCATATATTTT.

The chain couples TRBV5-8 to TRBJ1-4; D unresolved. The CDR3 is made up of 13 amino acids. Looked up from germline, CDR1 is SGHTS and CDR2 is YDEGEE. Trimming left V 0 bases short and J 4 bases short, with 4 bases between. CDR3 region: CASSLGLNEKLFF. The DNA for the CDR3 is TGTGCCAGCAGCTTGGGACTTAATGAAAAACTGTTTTTT.

The chain employs TRBV5-1 and TRBJ2-1, with 8 bases fitting TRBD1. The CDR3 spans 14 residues. Unmatched junction bases numbered 7, after V lost 7 bases and J lost 4 bases. Germline CDR1 and CDR2: SGHRS and YFSETQ. The CDR3 is CASRRQGQYNEQFF. In nucleotides, the CDR3 is TGCGCCAGCCGTAGACAGGGGCAATACAATGAGCAGTTCTTC.

V is TRBV7-3 and J is TRBJ2-5; D might be TRBD1 (7 bases). The J call may be faulty, since TRBJ2-7 better matches the DNA end. CDR1 is SGHTA, CDR2 FQGTGA, per germline. The CDR3 extends over 13 amino acids. The CDR3 region has the DNA TGTGCCACCGCCAGGACAGGCGGGGACGAGCAGTACTTC. It codes for CATARTGGDEQYF.

The DNA of the CDR3 is TGTGCCAGCGGGACAGGGTCTCCGGGAAACACCATATATTTT. Encoded protein: CASGTGSPGNTIYF. J is TRBJ1-3 and V is TRBV2, with 9 positions matching TRBD1. J gave up 4 bases and V 8 bases, and 6 bases lay outside the gene matches. The CDR3 loop spans 14 amino acids. Germline CDR1 and CDR2: SNHLY and FYNNEI.

In its sample, this clone was seen a few times. This CDR3 is CASSLIAGGRSEAFF. The CDR3 DNA follows: TGTGCCAGCAGCTTAATCGCGGGGGGACGCAGTGAAGCTTTCTTT. The chain employs TRBV7-3 and TRBJ1-1; possibly TRBD1 for D (5 bases). The CDR3 contains 15 residues. The V end was cut by 1 base, the J end by 7 bases, with 16 bases between. CDR1 is SGHTA and CDR2 is FQGTGA in the germline V gene.

The chain carries TRBV5-6 and TRBJ1-2; D unclear. CDR1 is SGHDT, CDR2 YYEEEE, per germline. The CDR3 is made up of 14 amino acids. Trimming left V 0 bases short and J 6 bases short, with 12 bases between. This CDR3 is CASSLDTLKHGYTF. The DNA of the CDR3 is TGTGCCAGCAGCTTGGACACACTAAAGCATGGCTACACCTTC.

This clone was counted a few times. The chain couples TRBV5-1 to TRBJ2-3; TRBD1 might be the D (6 bases). Trimming removed 4 bases at V and 4 bases at J, with 16 bases between. Germline values: CDR1 SGHRS, CDR2 YFSETQ. The CDR3 runs 15 residues. For the CDR3, the DNA is TGCGCCAGCAGCCCCCAACAGGGAGCGGCAGATACGCAGTATTTT. Protein: CASSPQQGAADTQYF.

This chain uses TRBV7-3 with TRBJ2-3; the match to TRBD1 covers 8 bases. CDR3 length: 14 amino acids. V lost 4 bases, J lost 5 bases, and 5 bases stayed unmatched. Germline CDR1 and CDR2: SGHTA and FQGTGA. The CDR3 loop reads CASSSRQGIDTQYF. The CDR3 DNA is TGTGCCAGCAGCTCCCGACAGGGGATAGATACGCAGTATTTT.

The chain employs TRBV30 and TRBJ2-4; 8 bases are a match to TRBD2. This CDR3 contains 13 residues. Germline loops: CDR1 GTSNPN, CDR2 SVGIG (reference sequence). Trimming at V came to 1 base and at J to 10 bases, leaving 6 bases not matched to a gene. CDR3 region: CAWSEGTRTIQYF. DNA for the CDR3: TGTGCCTGGAGTGAGGGGACTAGGACAATTCAGTACTTC.

This clone has more than one count but fewer than ten. The J gene is TRBJ2-7, the V gene TRBV29-1, with TRBD2 identical over 7 bases. Germline assignment: CDR1 SQVTM and CDR2 ANQGSEA. Trimming removed 6 bases from V and 2 bases from J; junction bases left unmatched: 7. The CDR3 is 13 amino acids. The CDR3 spells CSVIAGYTYEQYF. CDR3 nucleotide sequence: TGCAGCGTAATAGCGGGTTATACCTACGAGCAGTACTTC.

The rearrangement links TRBV2 to TRBJ2-7; 7 nucleotides align to TRBD2. The V segment lost 7 bases and the J segment 6 bases; nucleotides outside the gene matches: 21. The CDR3 runs 17 residues. Germline loops: CDR1 SNHLY, CDR2 FYNNEI. CDR3 amino acids: CASKWGGLAAAFGEQYF. CDR3 nucleotides: TGTGCCAGCAAGTGGGGGGGGTTGGCCGCTGCGTTTGGCGAGCAGTACTTC.